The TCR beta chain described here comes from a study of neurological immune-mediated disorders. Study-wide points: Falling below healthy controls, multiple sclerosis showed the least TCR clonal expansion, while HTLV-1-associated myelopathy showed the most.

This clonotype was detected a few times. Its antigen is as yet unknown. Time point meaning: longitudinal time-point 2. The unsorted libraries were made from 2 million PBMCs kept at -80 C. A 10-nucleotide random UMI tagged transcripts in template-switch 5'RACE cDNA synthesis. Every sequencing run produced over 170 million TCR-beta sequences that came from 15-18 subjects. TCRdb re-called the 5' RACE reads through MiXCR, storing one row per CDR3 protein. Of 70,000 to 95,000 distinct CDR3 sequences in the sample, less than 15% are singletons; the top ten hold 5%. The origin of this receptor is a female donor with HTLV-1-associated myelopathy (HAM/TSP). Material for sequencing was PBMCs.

The CDR3 reads CASNRGVGSGASYNEQFF. CDR3 nucleotides: TGTGCCAGCAACCGGGGGGTAGGGAGCGGGGCCTCCTACAATGAGCAGTTCTTC. The J gene is TRBJ2-1, the V gene TRBV2, with 7 bases matching TRBD2. The ends lost 7 bases at V and 0 bases at J; junction bases unmatched: 15. Germline V lookup: CDR1 SNHLY, CDR2 FYNNEI. The CDR3 consists of 18 residues.